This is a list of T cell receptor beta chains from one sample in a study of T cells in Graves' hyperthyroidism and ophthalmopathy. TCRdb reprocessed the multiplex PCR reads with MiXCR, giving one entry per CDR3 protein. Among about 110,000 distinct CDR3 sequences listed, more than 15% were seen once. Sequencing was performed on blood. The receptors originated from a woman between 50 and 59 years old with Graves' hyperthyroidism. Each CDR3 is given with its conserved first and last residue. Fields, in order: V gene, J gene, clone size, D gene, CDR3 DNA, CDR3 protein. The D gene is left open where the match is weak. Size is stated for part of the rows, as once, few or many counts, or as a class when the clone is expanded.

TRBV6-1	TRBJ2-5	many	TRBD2	TGTGCCAGCAGTGAACCGGGAGGGGGAACTAGCGGGAGGGCCTGGCAAGAGACCCAGTACTTC	CASSEPGGGTSGRAWQETQYF
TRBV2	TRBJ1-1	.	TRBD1	TGTGCCAGCAGTCCGCCGGGACAGGGGTTGTCTGAAGCTTTCTTT	CASSPPGQGLSEAFF
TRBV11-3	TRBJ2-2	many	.	TGTGCCAGCAGCCAAGGAGCTCGGGGGACCGGGGAGCTGTTTTTT	CASSQGARGTGELFF
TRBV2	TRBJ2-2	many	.	TGTGCCAGCAGTGTAGGAAACACCGGGGAGCTGTTTTTT	CASSVGNTGELFF
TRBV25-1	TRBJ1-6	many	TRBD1	TGTGCCAGCTCCCAGGGGGCCGGTTCACCCCTCCACTTT	CASSQGAGSPLHF
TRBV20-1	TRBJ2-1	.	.	TGCAGTGCCCGCGGAGTTGGGCGGGGACACAATGAGCAGTTCTTC	CSARGVGRGHNEQFF
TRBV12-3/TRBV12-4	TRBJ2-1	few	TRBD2	TGTGCCAGCAGTTGGGACGGGAGGGCCGGAAATGAGCAGTTCTTC	CASSWDGRAGNEQFF
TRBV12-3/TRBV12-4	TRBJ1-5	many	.	TGTGCCAGCATCCACACTAATCAGCCCCAGCATTTT	CASIHTNQPQHF
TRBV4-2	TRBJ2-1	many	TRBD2	TGTGCCAGCAGCCAAGATCGGAGCGGGAGTCCGGATGAGCAGTTCTTC	CASSQDRSGSPDEQFF
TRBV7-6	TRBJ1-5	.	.	TGTGCCAGCAGCTTAAGTTCCAGTCAGCCCCAGCATTTT	CASSLSSSQPQHF
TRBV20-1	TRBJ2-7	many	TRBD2	TGCAGTGCTGAAGACAGAGAAACCGGGACTAGCGGAGGCTACGAGCAGTACTTC	CSAEDRETGTSGGYEQYF
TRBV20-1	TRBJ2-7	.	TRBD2	TGCAGTGCCCCCGGGACCGGGACTAGCGGGAGCCCCGGCGAGCAGTACTTC	CSAPGTGTSGSPGEQYF
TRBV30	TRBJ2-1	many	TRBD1	TGTGCCTGGGGGACAGGGAGGAATGAGCAGTTCTTC	CAWGTGRNEQFF
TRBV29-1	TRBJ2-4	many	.	TGCAGCGTTATGACTGTAGCCAAAAACATTCAGTACTTC	CSVMTVAKNIQYF